These 15 T cell receptor beta chains came from one sample sequenced in a study of cytomegalovirus exposure and HLA in healthy donors. The repertoire was sequenced with immunoSEQ multiplex PCR; TCRdb's copy has only in-frame clones and lacks some. In the table there are 300,000 to 450,000 clones, more than 80% of which are singletons. Sequencing input: PBMCs. The receptors were gathered from a woman aged 18-29 years in good health and CMV-seronegative.

V usage is TRBV6-5 and J usage is TRBJ2-6; D is ambiguous. The CDR3 has 15 amino acids. Trimming took 5 bases from V and 0 from J, leaving 8 bases between them. CDR1 and CDR2 (germline): MNHEY, SVGAGI. The CDR3 DNA sequence: TGTGCCAGCAGTCGGGTAGGCTCTGGGGCCAACGTCCTGACTTTC. Residues: CASSRVGSGANVLTF.

This chain's CDR3 is CASSFLSRAGRETQYF. The CDR3 DNA reads TGTGCCAGCAGTTTTTTGAGTCGGGCAGGGCGGGAGACCCAGTACTTC. This chain joins TRBV27 and TRBJ2-5, with a tentative D call TRBD1 (5 bases). The ends were cut back, 3 bases at V and 5 bases at J, with 19 bases in the middle. The germline V gene has CDR1 MNHEY and CDR2 SMNVEV (reference sequence). The CDR3 extends over 16 amino acids.

This chain uses TRBV6-1 with TRBJ1-5, with 7 bases identical to TRBD1. The CDR3 is made up of 17 amino acids. Germline lookup yields CDR1 MNHNS and CDR2 SASEGT. V was pared by 1 base and J by 1 base, with 7 bases of the junction left unmatched. In nucleotides, the CDR3 is TGTGCCAGCAGTGAAGGGACAGGCCAAGGGAGCAATCAGCCCCAGCATTTT. It specifies CASSEGTGQGSNQPQHF.

This clone has just a few counts. The V gene is TRBV2, the J gene TRBJ2-2; 8 positions agree with TRBD1. The CDR3 length is 17 residues. The ends lost 5 bases at V and 1 base at J; junction bases unmatched: 9. Germline V lookup: CDR1 SNHLY, CDR2 FYNNEI. In DNA, the CDR3 is TGTGCCAGCAGTTCGACTCGAGGGACAGGGAACACCGGGGAGCTGTTTTTT. Translated: CASSSTRGTGNTGELFF.

CDR3 DNA: TGCGCCAGCAGCCAAGCCACAGATCCTCCATATGGCTACACCTTC. It yields the protein CASSQATDPPYGYTF. V gene TRBV4-1 combines with J gene TRBJ1-2; D not resolved. The CDR3 has 15 residues. Trimming cost V 1 base and J 5 bases, with 14 bases left between them. CDR1 MGHRA and CDR2 YSYEKL come from the germline V gene.

The rearrangement joins TRBV11-2 to TRBJ2-5, with 9 bases that match TRBD2. This CDR3 comprises 15 residues. The V gene's germline CDR1 is SGHAT and CDR2 FQNNGV. The V gene end was trimmed by 7 bases and the J gene end by 5 bases; junction bases not matched to a gene: 11. CDR3 in amino acids: CASTPLAGASETQYF. Here the CDR3 DNA reads TGTGCCAGCACCCCCTTAGCGGGAGCATCGGAGACCCAGTACTTC.

The gene calls are TRBV7-2 and TRBJ2-1; a possible D gene is TRBD2 (5 bases). V was cut by 6 bases and J by 4 bases, with 10 bases left in between. Germline lookup yields CDR1 SGHTA and CDR2 FQGNSA. The CDR3 spans 13 residues. This CDR3 reads CASRTTLYNEQFF. Here the CDR3 DNA reads TGTGCCAGCAGGACTACTCTTTACAATGAGCAGTTCTTC.

This chain joins TRBV2 and TRBJ2-1; D is ambiguous. The germline V and J ends were trimmed by 5 bases and 10 bases, with 18 bases remaining between them. The CDR3 has 14 amino acids. Germline V gene sequence: CDR1 SNHLY, CDR2 FYNNEI. DNA of the CDR3: TGTGCCAGCAGTACAACCCGATCCGCACCCGAGCAGTTCTTC. Its protein is CASSTTRSAPEQFF.

The chain is built from TRBV6-1 and TRBJ2-1, with 8 bases fitting TRBD1. The V gene's germline CDR1 is MNHNS and CDR2 SASEGT. There are 15 residues in the CDR3. V gave up 5 bases and J gave up 9 bases; unmatched junction bases: 12. The CDR3 sequence: CASSPWTGTGTEQFF. The CDR3 DNA is TGTGCCAGCAGTCCCTGGACAGGGACGGGCACTGAGCAGTTCTTC.

The V and J genes are TRBV28 and TRBJ1-5; 8 nucleotides line up with TRBD1. CDR1 and CDR2 (germline): MDHEN, SYDVKM. V lost 7 bases and J lost 6; bases outside the gene matches: 8. CDR3 size: 14 residues. CDR3 protein: CASIPQGASQPQHF. The DNA for the CDR3 is TGTGCCAGCATCCCGCAGGGGGCGAGTCAGCCCCAGCATTTT.

V gene TRBV2 combines with J gene TRBJ1-1; D possibly corresponds to TRBD1 (5 bases). Germline V gives CDR1 SNHLY, CDR2 FYNNEI. The germline V and J ends were trimmed by 2 bases and 0 bases, with 10 bases remaining between them. This CDR3 is built from 15 residues. The CDR3 region is CASSELQGLNTEAFF. CDR3 nucleotides: TGTGCCAGCAGTGAATTGCAGGGCTTGAACACTGAAGCTTTCTTT.

The gene calls are TRBV5-4 and TRBJ1-1; 8 bases are a match to TRBD1. There are 15 residues in the CDR3. With V trimmed by 1 base and J by 5 bases, 7 bases remained unmatched. Germline-derived CDR1 and CDR2 are SGHNT and YYREEE (reference sequence). The CDR3 protein is CASSLLDRVRTEAFF. The CDR3 DNA sequence: TGTGCCAGCAGCTTGTTGGACAGGGTTAGAACTGAAGCTTTCTTT.

The gene calls are TRBV30 and TRBJ2-1, with 11 bases matching TRBD1. V lost 0 bases, J lost 10 bases, and 8 bases stayed unmatched. Germline V gene sequence: CDR1 GTSNPN, CDR2 SVGIG (reference sequence). This CDR3 has 15 residues. CDR3 loop: CAWSVGQGDRQEQFF. The CDR3 DNA sequence: TGTGCCTGGAGTGTGGGACAGGGGGATAGGCAGGAGCAGTTCTTC. The full variable domain, its missing parts supplied by reference TRBV30 and TRBJ2-1, is SQTIHQWPATLVQPVGSPLSLECTVEGTSNPNLYWYRQAAGRGLQLLFYSVGIGQISSEVPQNLSASRPQDRQFILSSKKLLLSDSGFYLCAWSVGQGDRQEQFFGPGTRLTVL.

The chain has TRBV10-2 and TRBJ1-5; D might be TRBD1 (5 bases). The ends were cut back, 8 bases at V and 2 bases at J, with 13 bases in the middle. Germline V gene lookup returns CDR1 WSHSY and CDR2 SAAADI. CDR3 length equals 14 residues. This chain's CDR3 is CASSPGIGNQPQHF. The CDR3 DNA reads TGCGCCAGCTCTCCAGGGATTGGCAATCAGCCCCAGCATTTT.

The rearrangement joins TRBV27 to TRBJ2-7; 8 bases are a match to TRBD1. The CDR3 covers 15 residues. Per the germline V gene, CDR1 is MNHEY and CDR2 is SMNVEV (reference sequence). J gave up 3 bases and V 5 bases, and 9 bases lay outside the gene matches. The CDR3 is CASSPRQGRNYEQYF. The CDR3 nucleotides are TGTGCCAGCAGTCCCCGACAGGGGAGGAACTACGAGCAGTACTTC.